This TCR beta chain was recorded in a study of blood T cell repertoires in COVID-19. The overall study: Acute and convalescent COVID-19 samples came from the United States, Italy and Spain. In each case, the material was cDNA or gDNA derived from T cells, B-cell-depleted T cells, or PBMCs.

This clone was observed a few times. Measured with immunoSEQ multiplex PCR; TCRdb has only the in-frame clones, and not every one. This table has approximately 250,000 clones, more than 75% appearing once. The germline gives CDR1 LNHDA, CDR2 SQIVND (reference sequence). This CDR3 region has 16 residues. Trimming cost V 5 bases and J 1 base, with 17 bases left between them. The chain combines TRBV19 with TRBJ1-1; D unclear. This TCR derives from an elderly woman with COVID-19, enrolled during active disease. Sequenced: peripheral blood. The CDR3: CASSAQDLTGNTEAFF. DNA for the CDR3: TGTGCCAGTAGTGCTCAAGACCTGACTGGGAACACTGAAGCTTTCTTT.